The present entry profiles one T cell receptor beta chain with its context. Its specificity is unknown. TCRdb keeps only in-frame clones here, not all; method: immunoSEQ multiplex PCR. The sample lists some 2,000,000 clones, 90% to 96% occurring once. Healthy adults negative for HIV, lacking recent acute infections or vaccinations, served as donors. These data come from a study of shared clonotypes between healthy human individuals. Findings and caveats of the study: The four-donor shared clonotypes exceeded non-shared clonotypes in generation probability, with non-shared ones scoring lower. Sampling covered blood only; tissue repertoires likely differ. The naive CD4 repertoires of a handful of donors were compared, and roughly 5.1% of clonotypes were shared.

Looked up from germline, CDR1 is MDHEN and CDR2 is SYDVKM. This CDR3 is built from 14 residues. The V gene end was trimmed by 6 bases and the J gene end by 9 bases; junction bases not matched to a gene: 13. The rearrangement uses TRBV28 and TRBJ2-5; 7 bases fit TRBD2. The clonotype originates from a man in his late teens or twenties in good health. Material for sequencing was naive CD4+ T cells sorted from blood. As for subset: CD45RA+ positively selected. As DNA, the CDR3 is TGTGCCAGCAGCCTTAGTGGGGGGGAAGCGGCCCAGTACTTC. This gives the protein CASSLSGGEAAQYF.